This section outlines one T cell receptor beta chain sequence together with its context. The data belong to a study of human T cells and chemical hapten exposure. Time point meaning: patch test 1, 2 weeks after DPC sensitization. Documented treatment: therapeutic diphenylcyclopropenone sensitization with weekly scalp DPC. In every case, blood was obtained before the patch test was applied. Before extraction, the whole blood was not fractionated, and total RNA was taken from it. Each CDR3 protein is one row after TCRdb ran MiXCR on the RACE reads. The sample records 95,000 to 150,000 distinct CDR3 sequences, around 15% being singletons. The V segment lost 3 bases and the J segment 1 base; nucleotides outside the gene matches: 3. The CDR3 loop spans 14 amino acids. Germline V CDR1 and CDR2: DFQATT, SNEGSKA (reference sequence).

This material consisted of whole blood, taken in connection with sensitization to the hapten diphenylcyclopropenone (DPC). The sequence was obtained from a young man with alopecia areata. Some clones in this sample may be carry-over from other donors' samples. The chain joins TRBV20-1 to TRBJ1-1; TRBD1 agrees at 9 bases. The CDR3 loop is CSARTGGPNTEAFF. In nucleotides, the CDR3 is TGCAGTGCTAGGACAGGGGGACCGAACACTGAAGCTTTCTTT.